This T cell receptor (beta chain) was retrieved from a study of cytomegalovirus exposure and HLA in healthy donors. General observations from the study: Cytomegalovirus-associated TCR beta chains were listed, numbering 164.

Amplification used 60 Vbeta primers and 13 Jbeta primers. TCRdb keeps only in-frame clones here, not all; method: immunoSEQ multiplex PCR. The sample lists around 300,000 clones, approximately 84% occurring once. In regard to this clone: Antigen unknown.

There are 11 residues in the CDR3. Per the germline V gene, CDR1 is MNHNS and CDR2 is SASEGT. V was clipped by 10 bases and J by 4 bases, with 11 bases between them. This chain connects TRBV6-1 to TRBJ2-7, with D possibly being TRBD1 (6 bases). The TCR comes from a woman in her thirties or forties in good health and CMV-seropositive. The sequencing input was PBMCs. The CDR3 DNA follows: TGTGCCACCTTACAGGGATACGAGCAGTACTTC. Amino acids: CATLQGYEQYF.